The 6 T cell receptor beta chains below come from one sample, sequenced in a study of PD-1 blockade in classical Hodgkin lymphoma. Method: immunoSEQ multiplex PCR; TCRdb's copy keeps in-frame clones and lacks some. The sample lists approximately 9,900 clones, less than 80% seen once, with roughly a tenth in the top ten. Time point denoted: cycle 4 day 1 (C4D1), after more than five weeks of nivolumab. Every single patient, without exception, relapsed after autologous stem cell transplantation, and brentuximab vedotin exposure varied. After PBMCs were thawed, their CD8+ T cells were isolated by magnetic negative selection. Sequenced material: CD8+ T cells from blood, taken before the fourth cycle of nivolumab. The receptors derive from a human donor with classical Hodgkin lymphoma.

This chain joins TRBV9 and TRBJ1-2, with a possible D match to TRBD1 (5 bases). From germline, CDR1 is SGDLS and CDR2 YYNGEE. Trimming removed 3 bases from V and 4 bases from J, with 10 bases in between. This CDR3 is 13 amino acids long. The CDR3 spells CASSAGLLYGYTF. The CDR3 DNA is TGTGCCAGCAGCGCGGGACTGCTCTATGGCTACACCTTC.

This chain joins TRBV4-1 and TRBJ2-2; D might be TRBD1 (6 bases). The CDR3 runs to 13 residues. The V and J ends lost 4 bases and 5 bases respectively, with 8 bases between them. Germline V gene lookup returns CDR1 MGHRA and CDR2 YSYEKL. As DNA, the CDR3 is TGCGCCAGCAGCCTAACAGGGACCGGGGAGCTGTTTTTT. This codes for CASSLTGTGELFF.

The CDR3 reads CASSPSSQAGGLYNEQFF. The DNA for the CDR3 is TGTGCCAGCTCACCATCGTCTCAAGCGGGAGGGCTCTACAATGAGCAGTTCTTC. The rearrangement uses TRBV18 and TRBJ2-1, with 10 positions matching TRBD2. Germline V lookup: CDR1 KGHSH, CDR2 LQKENI. This CDR3 has 18 amino acids. With 2 bases clipped from V and 3 bases from J, the junction kept 10 bases outside the gene matches.

V is TRBV7-9 and J is TRBJ2-5; tentatively, D is TRBD1 (6 bases). V dropped 8 bases and J dropped 9 bases, with 16 bases sitting between them. CDR1 and CDR2 from the germline V gene are SEHNR and FQNEAQ (reference sequence). CDR3 length: 12 amino acids. The DNA of the CDR3 is TGTGCCAGCCTCCAAACAGGGAACCCCCAGTACTTC. It encodes CASLQTGNPQYF.

This chain links TRBV7-6 with TRBJ2-7; D may be TRBD2 (6 bases). Trimming stripped 3 bases from V and 3 bases from J, with 12 bases between. The CDR3 is 14 amino acids. The germline V gene has CDR1 SGHVS and CDR2 FNYEAQ. The CDR3 loop reads CASSLGGPGYEQYF. The DNA of the CDR3 is TGTGCCAGCAGCTTGGGAGGCCCGGGCTACGAGCAGTACTTC.

Written as DNA, the CDR3 is TGTGCCAGCAGTTTTCCCTCGACAGGCCCCCTCTACGAGCAGTACTTC. Translated, it gives CASSFPSTGPLYEQYF. The chain recombines TRBV28 with TRBJ2-7; D may be TRBD1 (6 bases). The length of the CDR3 is 16 residues. Trimming cost V 3 bases and J 3 bases, with 18 bases left between them. Per germline, CDR1 MDHEN and CDR2 SYDVKM.